This T cell receptor (beta chain) was obtained from a study of blood T cell repertoires in COVID-19. The wider study: Spain, Italy and the United States supplied samples that represented acute and convalescent COVID-19.

TCRdb's copy holds only in-frame clones and misses some; the assay was immunoSEQ multiplex PCR. The sample yields approximately 93,000 clones, approximately 87% seen once. The sequenced sample was peripheral blood. The TCR comes from a human donor in a cohort sampled during active COVID-19.

CDR3 DNA: TGTGCCAGCTCACCAGGATGGAAAGGGGCGGACACTGAAGCTTTCTTT. Amino acids: CASSPGWKGADTEAFF. The rearrangement links TRBV18 to TRBJ1-1, with D maybe TRBD1 (5 bases). Germline CDR1 reads KGHSH; CDR2 reads LQKENI. Trimming cost V 2 bases and J 3 bases, with 16 bases left between them. The CDR3 covers 16 residues. The full variable domain, with the rest looked up from reference TRBV18 and TRBJ1-1, is NAGVMQNPRHLVRRRGQEARLRCSPMKGHSHVYWYRQLPEEGLKFMVYLQKENIIDESGMPKERFSAEFPKEGPSILRIQQVVRGDSAAYFCASSPGWKGADTEAFFGQGTRLTVV.